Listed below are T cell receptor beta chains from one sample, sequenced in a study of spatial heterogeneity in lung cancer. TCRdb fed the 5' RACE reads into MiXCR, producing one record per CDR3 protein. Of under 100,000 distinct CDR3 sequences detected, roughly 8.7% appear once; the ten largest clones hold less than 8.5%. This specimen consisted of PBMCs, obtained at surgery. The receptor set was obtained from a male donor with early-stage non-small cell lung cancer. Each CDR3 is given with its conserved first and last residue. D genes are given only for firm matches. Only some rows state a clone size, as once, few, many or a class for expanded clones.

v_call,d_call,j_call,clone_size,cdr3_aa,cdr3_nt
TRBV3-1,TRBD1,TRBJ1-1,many,CASSQVGQGAEAFF,TGTGCCAGCAGCCAAGTGGGACAGGGCGCTGAAGCTTTCTTT
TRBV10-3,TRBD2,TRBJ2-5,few,CAISESEQRGLQETQYF,TGTGCCATCAGTGAGTCGGAACAGCGGGGGCTCCAAGAGACCCAGTACTTC
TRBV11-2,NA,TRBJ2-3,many,CASSINSLPTDTQYF,TGTGCCAGCAGCATAAATAGCCTCCCCACAGATACGCAGTATTTT
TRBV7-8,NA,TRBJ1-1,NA,CASSVQSNTEAFF,TGTGCCAGCAGCGTTCAGTCAAACACTGAAGCTTTCTTT
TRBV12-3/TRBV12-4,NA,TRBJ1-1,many,CASSLLGPEAFF,TGTGCCAGCAGCCTTCTGGGGCCTGAAGCTTTCTTT
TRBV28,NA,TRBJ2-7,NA,CASSLGPGPYEQYF,TGTGCCAGCAGTTTAGGACCGGGACCCTACGAGCAGTACTTC
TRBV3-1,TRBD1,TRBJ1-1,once,CASSLTRQGETEAFF,TGTGCCAGCAGCCTAACAAGACAGGGGGAAACTGAAGCTTTCTTT
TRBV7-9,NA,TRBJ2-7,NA,CASSRTVYEQYF,TGTGCCAGCAGTCGGACAGTATACGAGCAGTACTTC
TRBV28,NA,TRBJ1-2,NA,CASNSGTAGYTF,TGTGCCAGCAATTCCGGGACCGCTGGCTACACCTTC
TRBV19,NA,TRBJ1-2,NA,CATGRAGGSNYGYTF,TGTGCCACCGGTAGGGCAGGAGGATCTAACTATGGCTACACCTTC
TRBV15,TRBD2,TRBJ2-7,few,CATSASGRPYEQYF,TGTGCCACCAGCGCCAGCGGGAGGCCCTACGAGCAGTACTTC
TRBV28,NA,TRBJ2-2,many,CASRRSQNTGELFF,TGTGCCAGCAGAAGAAGCCAAAACACCGGGGAGCTGTTTTTT
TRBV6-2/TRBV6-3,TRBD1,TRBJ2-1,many,CASSYQTGLYNNEQFF,TGTGCCAGCAGTTATCAGACAGGGCTATATAACAATGAGCAGTTCTTC
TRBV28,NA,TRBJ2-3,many,CASSSGAGTDTQYF,TGTGCCAGCAGCTCAGGGGCCGGCACAGATACGCAGTATTTT
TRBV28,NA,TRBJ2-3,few,CASSPRPGVGSDTQYF,TGTGCCAGCAGTCCCCGGCCAGGGGTGGGCTCAGATACGCAGTATTTT
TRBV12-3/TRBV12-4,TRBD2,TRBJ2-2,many,CASSEGLAGGPRELFF,TGTGCCAGCAGTGAAGGACTAGCGGGGGGGCCCCGGGAGCTGTTTTTT
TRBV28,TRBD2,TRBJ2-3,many,CASSFLGTSGSTDTQYF,TGTGCCAGCAGTTTCCTCGGGACTAGCGGGAGCACAGATACGCAGTATTTT
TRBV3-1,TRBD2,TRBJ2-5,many,CASSQERKGGSSVTQYF,TGTGCCAGCAGCCAAGAACGAAAGGGAGGGTCGTCAGTGACCCAGTACTTC
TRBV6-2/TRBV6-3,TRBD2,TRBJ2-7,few,CASSGMGLGISYEQYF,TGTGCCAGCAGTGGGATGGGACTAGGAATCTCCTACGAGCAGTACTTC
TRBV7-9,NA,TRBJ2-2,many,CASRLDSYDTGELFF,TGTGCCAGCAGACTAGACAGCTACGACACCGGGGAGCTGTTTTTT
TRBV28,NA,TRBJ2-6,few,CASSADFPANVLTF,TGTGCCAGCAGTGCGGACTTTCCGGCCAACGTCCTGACTTTC
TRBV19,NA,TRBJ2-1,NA,CASSYQYNEQFF,TGTGCCAGTAGTTATCAATACAATGAGCAGTTCTTC
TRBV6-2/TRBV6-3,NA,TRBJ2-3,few,CASSYGGGRTDTQYF,TGTGCCAGCAGTTACGGGGGGGGCCGCACAGATACGCAGTATTTT
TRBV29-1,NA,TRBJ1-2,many,CSVSWDYGYTF,TGCAGCGTCTCATGGGACTATGGCTACACCTTC
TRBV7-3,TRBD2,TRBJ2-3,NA,CASSLWTSGRASADTQYF,TGTGCCAGCAGCTTATGGACTAGCGGGAGGGCCTCGGCAGATACGCAGTATTTT
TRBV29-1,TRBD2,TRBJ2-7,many,CSVDLIAGGLLGEQYF,TGCAGCGTTGACCTGATAGCGGGGGGCCTCCTAGGAGAGCAGTACTTC
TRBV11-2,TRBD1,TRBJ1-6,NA,CASSQAQGRSPLHF,TGTGCCAGCAGCCAGGCACAGGGGAGGTCACCCCTCCACTTT
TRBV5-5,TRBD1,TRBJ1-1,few,CASSLGTGEKAFF,TGTGCCAGCAGCCTTGGGACAGGGGAAAAAGCTTTCTTT
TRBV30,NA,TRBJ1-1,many,CAWSVEANTEAFF,TGTGCCTGGAGTGTAGAGGCGAACACTGAAGCTTTCTTT
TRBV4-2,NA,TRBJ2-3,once,CASSQSPSVDTQYF,TGTGCCAGCAGCCAATCACCGAGTGTAGATACGCAGTATTTT
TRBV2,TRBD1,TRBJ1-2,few,CATRDRGAYGYTF,TGTGCCACCCGGGACAGGGGTGCCTATGGCTACACCTTC
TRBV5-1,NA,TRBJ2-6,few,CASSFSLSGANVLTF,TGCGCCAGCAGCTTCTCCCTCTCTGGGGCCAACGTCCTGACTTTC
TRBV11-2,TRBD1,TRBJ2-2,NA,CASSLAPRDRAGELFF,TGTGCCAGCAGCTTAGCCCCGCGGGACAGGGCCGGGGAGCTGTTTTTT
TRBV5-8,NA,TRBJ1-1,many,CASSLAGIGTEAFF,TGTGCCAGCAGCTTGGCAGGGATTGGCACTGAAGCTTTCTTT
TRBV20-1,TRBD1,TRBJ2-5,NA,CSAISRGQETQYF,TGCAGTGCTATTTCCAGGGGGCAAGAGACCCAGTACTTC
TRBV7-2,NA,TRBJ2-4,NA,CASSNEDRTKNIQYF,TGTGCCAGCAGCAACGAGGACAGAACCAAAAACATTCAGTACTTC
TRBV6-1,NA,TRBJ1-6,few,CASSEAAANNSPLHF,TGTGCCAGCAGTGAAGCGGCAGCCAATAATTCACCCCTCCACTTT
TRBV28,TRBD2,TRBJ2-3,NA,CASSLRTSGVSTDTQYF,TGTGCCAGCAGTTTGCGGACTAGCGGGGTTAGCACAGATACGCAGTATTTT
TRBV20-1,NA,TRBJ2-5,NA,CSARRGDTRPQETQYF,TGCAGTGCTAGACGGGGGGACACCCGACCCCAAGAGACCCAGTACTTC
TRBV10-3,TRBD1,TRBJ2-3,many,CASQGGTDTQYF,TGTGCCTCTCAGGGGGGCACAGATACGCAGTATTTT
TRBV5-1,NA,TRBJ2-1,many,CASTSSSYNEQFF,TGCGCCAGCACCTCTAGCTCCTACAATGAGCAGTTCTTC
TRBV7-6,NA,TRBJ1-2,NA,CANSLEDGAGYTF,TGTGCCAACAGCTTAGAGGATGGAGCGGGCTACACCTTC